Following are 29 T cell receptor beta chains from one sample sequenced in a study of blood T cell repertoires in COVID-19. TCRdb's copy holds only in-frame clones and misses some; the assay was immunoSEQ multiplex PCR. This sample has roughly 310,000 clones, with roughly 90% found just once. The sample was peripheral blood. These receptors originate from a woman aged 30 to 39 with COVID-19, enrolled during active disease.

This chain connects TRBV5-1 to TRBJ1-1; 9 bases align to TRBD1. V lost 4 bases and J lost 4; bases outside the gene matches: 11. CDR1 is SGHRS, CDR2 YFSETQ, per germline. This CDR3 is built from 16 residues. In DNA, the CDR3 is TGCGCCAGCAGCCCGGAAACGACAGGGGGAGTCACTGAAGCTTTCTTT. It codes for CASSPETTGGVTEAFF.

The rearrangement joins TRBV4-1 to TRBJ2-7; 7 bases agree with TRBD1. Trimming cost V 1 base and J 3 bases; bases outside gene matches: 3. CDR1 and CDR2 from the germline V gene are MGHRA and YSYEKL. The CDR3 sequence is 14 residues long. The CDR3 reads CASSQGSGGYEQYF. DNA for the CDR3: TGCGCCAGCAGCCAAGGGTCAGGGGGCTACGAGCAGTACTTC.

This clone was counted a single time. The J gene is TRBJ2-5, the V gene TRBV28; 14 nucleotides match TRBD2. Germline trimming cut 3 bases from V and 5 bases from J; bases unmatched to any gene: 5. The V gene's germline CDR1 is MDHEN and CDR2 SYDVKM. The CDR3 runs to 16 residues. The CDR3 nucleotides are TGTGCCAGCAGTTTCCGGGGACTAGCGGGAGCGGAGACCCAGTACTTC. It yields the protein CASSFRGLAGAETQYF.

This clone was observed a few times. The chain couples TRBV4-2 to TRBJ2-1; 10 bases match TRBD2. The V gene's germline CDR1 is LGHNA and CDR2 YNFKEQ. The CDR3 is 15 amino acids. V lost 1 base and J lost 9; bases outside the gene matches: 6. The CDR3: CASSQGLAGVVEQFF. The CDR3 region has the DNA TGTGCCAGCAGCCAAGGGCTAGCGGGAGTTGTTGAGCAGTTCTTC.

The rearrangement joins TRBV5-6 to TRBJ2-7; 16 bases are a match to TRBD2. Per the germline V gene, CDR1 is SGHDT and CDR2 is YYEEEE. V gave up 4 bases and J gave up 5 bases; unmatched junction bases: 6. The CDR3 spans 16 residues. CDR3 bases: TGTGCCAGCAGCACGGGACTAGCGGGAGGGTTCGACGAGCAGTACTTC. It is translated as CASSTGLAGGFDEQYF.

The chain recombines TRBV5-4 with TRBJ1-1, with D possibly being TRBD1 (5 bases). CDR3 size: 14 residues. With 2 bases removed from V and 8 bases from J, the gap between germline ends came to 16 bases. Germline assignment: CDR1 SGHNT and CDR2 YYREEE (reference sequence). The CDR3 loop reads CASSLWGVPAEAFF. Here the CDR3 DNA reads TGTGCCAGCAGCTTATGGGGCGTCCCTGCGGAAGCTTTCTTT.

This chain links TRBV5-5 with TRBJ1-2, with 7 bases fitting TRBD1. Germline CDR1 SGHKS, CDR2 YYEKEE (reference sequence). This CDR3 region has 16 residues. The ends lost 0 bases at V and 5 bases at J; junction bases unmatched: 10. The CDR3 nucleotides read TGTGCCAGCAGCTTGGTCCGACAGGGAAAGGATTATGGCTACACCTTC. The encoded protein is CASSLVRQGKDYGYTF.

The chain uses TRBV6-1 and TRBJ1-2, with D perhaps matching TRBD1 (6 bases). Germline V gene lookup returns CDR1 MNHNS and CDR2 SASEGT. Trimming pared 3 bases from V and 7 bases from J, leaving 12 bases between. The length of the CDR3 is 13 residues. The CDR3 loop reads CASSDWGLIGYTF. CDR3 in DNA: TGTGCCAGCAGTGATTGGGGGCTGATTGGCTACACCTTC.

This chain links TRBV5-1 with TRBJ1-5, with 9 bases lining up with TRBD1. Losses at the gene ends were 4 bases for V and 3 bases for J; bases not matched to a gene: 5. The CDR3 loop spans 15 amino acids. The germline gives CDR1 SGHRS, CDR2 YFSETQ. The CDR3 DNA reads as TGCGCCAGCAGCGACGGGACAGGGTACAATCAGCCCCAGCATTTT. This encodes CASSDGTGYNQPQHF.

This clone appeared many times. This chain links TRBV30 with TRBJ1-5; D is uncertain. The CDR3 has 14 residues. V was shortened by 5 bases and J by 5 bases, with 16 bases between the two germline ends. From germline, CDR1 is GTSNPN and CDR2 SVGIG (reference sequence). The CDR3 sequence: CAWGKTEGYQPQHF. Written as DNA, the CDR3 is TGTGCCTGGGGTAAGACGGAGGGTTATCAGCCCCAGCATTTT.

J is TRBJ1-4 and V is TRBV30, with D possibly matching TRBD1 (6 bases). The germline CDR1 and CDR2 sequences are GTSNPN and SVGIG (reference sequence). V gave up 3 bases and J gave up 8 bases, with 13 bases separating them. The CDR3 extends over 13 amino acids. CDR3 sequence (DNA): TGTGCCTGGAGGGGGGCAGTGGGGGAAAAACTGTTTTTT. It yields the protein CAWRGAVGEKLFF.

CDR3 in amino acids: CASSFEGGWEKLFF. The CDR3 coding sequence is TGTGCCAGCAGCTTCGAAGGGGGCTGGGAAAAACTGTTTTTT. The chain combines TRBV7-2 with TRBJ1-4, with 7 positions matching TRBD1. The CDR3 extends over 14 amino acids. CDR1 SGHTA and CDR2 FQGNSA come from the germline V gene. V was clipped by 3 bases and J by 8 bases; unmatched bases: 6.

This chain uses TRBV2 with TRBJ2-1, with TRBD2 matching 10 bases. Germline assignment: CDR1 SNHLY and CDR2 FYNNEI. The CDR3 is 16 residues long. V was pared by 5 bases and J by 6 bases, with 10 bases of the junction left unmatched. CDR3 bases: TGTGCCAGCAGTCGGAACCTAGCGGGAGTTGGCAATGAGCAGTTCTTC. Translation gives CASSRNLAGVGNEQFF.

The rearrangement joins TRBV7-2 to TRBJ2-7, with D possibly being TRBD1 (5 bases). V shed 1 base and J shed 0 bases, with 7 bases lying between them. The CDR3 runs 14 residues. Germline CDR1 and CDR2: SGHTA and FQGNSA. The CDR3 loop reads CASSLDRFSYEQYF. The CDR3 DNA follows: TGTGCCAGCAGCTTAGACAGGTTCTCCTACGAGCAGTACTTC.

CDR3 residues: CSASGTSGSAWEQYF. In nucleotides, the CDR3 is TGCAGTGCTAGTGGGACTAGCGGGAGTGCATGGGAGCAGTACTTC. The chain combines TRBV20-1 with TRBJ2-7; 14 bases are shared with TRBD2. The CDR3 runs to 15 residues. Germline CDR1 is DFQATT and CDR2 is SNEGSKA (reference sequence). V gave up 3 bases and J gave up 7 bases; unmatched junction bases: 8.

V gene TRBV5-1 combines with J gene TRBJ1-5; 7 bases map to TRBD1. This CDR3 contains 14 residues. Losses at the gene ends were 4 bases for V and 8 bases for J; bases not matched to a gene: 9. CDR1 is SGHRS and CDR2 is YFSETQ in the germline V gene. The CDR3 nucleotides are TGCGCCAGCAGCCAGAACAGGGGAGGTGAGCCCCAGCATTTT. It encodes CASSQNRGGEPQHF.

This clone was detected only a few times. This sequence joins TRBV30 and TRBJ2-7; 10 bases map to TRBD2. The CDR3 runs to 15 residues. Germline V gives CDR1 GTSNPN, CDR2 SVGIG (reference sequence). Trimming at V came to 5 bases and at J to 1 base, leaving 8 bases not matched to a gene. CDR3 residues: CAWSSGRDASYEQYF. The CDR3 DNA reads TGTGCCTGGTCTAGCGGGAGAGATGCTTCCTACGAGCAGTACTTC.

This clone was observed a few times. The chain recombines TRBV10-3 with TRBJ2-1, with 9 nucleotides matching TRBD1. The CDR3 consists of 11 residues. V was pared by 10 bases and J by 6 bases, with 1 base of the junction left unmatched. Germline loops: CDR1 ENHRY, CDR2 SYGVKD. The CDR3 here is CATTGGNEQFF. The DNA for the CDR3 is TGTGCCACGACAGGGGGCAATGAGCAGTTCTTC.

This chain uses TRBV19 with TRBJ2-5, with D possibly being TRBD1 (5 bases). Trimming pared 4 bases from V and 5 bases from J, leaving 11 bases between. CDR3 size: 13 residues. Per germline, CDR1 LNHDA and CDR2 SQIVND (reference sequence). The CDR3 nucleotides are TGTGCCAGTAGTACAGGGAAAGGGGAGACCCAGTACTTC. Translation gives CASSTGKGETQYF. The full variable domain, completed using reference TRBV19 and TRBJ2-5, is DGGITQSPKYLFRKEGQNVTLSCEQNLNHDAMYWYRQDPGQGLRLIYYSQIVNDFQKGDIAEGYSVSREKKESFPLTVTSAQKNPTAFYLCASSTGKGETQYFGPGTRLLVL.

The rearrangement links TRBV7-2 to TRBJ1-3, with D hard to call. Deletions cut 0 bases from V and 4 bases from J, with 13 bases between. The CDR3 sequence is 16 residues long. Germline-derived CDR1 and CDR2 are SGHTA and FQGNSA. CDR3 sequence reads: CASSLAPLEVGNTIYF. The CDR3 coding sequence is TGTGCCAGCAGCTTAGCCCCGCTGGAGGTCGGAAACACCATATATTTT.

The rearrangement links TRBV2 to TRBJ1-1; a possible D gene is TRBD1 (5 bases). Germline CDR1 SNHLY, CDR2 FYNNEI. This CDR3 contains 13 residues. The germline V and J ends were trimmed by 5 bases and 4 bases, with 11 bases remaining between them. CDR3 region: CASSQGYGTEAFF. CDR3 nucleotide sequence: TGTGCCAGCAGTCAGGGTTACGGCACTGAAGCTTTCTTT.

CDR3 amino acids: CASSFPTSGRGNTQYF. In DNA form, the CDR3 reads TGTGCCAGCAGCTTTCCGACTAGCGGGAGGGGAAATACGCAGTATTTT. The rearrangement joins TRBV7-2 to TRBJ2-3; 14 bases are a match to TRBD2. The CDR3 has 16 residues. Germline assignment: CDR1 SGHTA and CDR2 FQGNSA. With V trimmed by 3 bases and J by 7 bases, 6 bases remained unmatched.

The V gene is TRBV5-1, the J gene TRBJ1-1; D is uncertain. The CDR3 has 14 residues. The germline V and J ends were trimmed by 0 bases and 3 bases, with 9 bases remaining between them. Per the germline V gene, CDR1 is SGHRS and CDR2 is YFSETQ. Written as DNA, the CDR3 is TGCGCCAGCAGCTTGGCCCACGAGGACACTGAAGCTTTCTTT. It translates to CASSLAHEDTEAFF. The complete variable domain, with remaining parts taken from reference TRBV5-1 and TRBJ1-1, reads KAGVTQTPRYLIKTRGQQVTLSCSPISGHRSVSWYQQTPGQGLQFLFEYFSETQRNKGNFPGRFSGRQFSNSRSEMNVSTLELGDSALYLCASSLAHEDTEAFFGQGTRLTVV.

The genes are TRBV5-1 and TRBJ1-3; tentative D call: TRBD1 (5 bases). This CDR3 has 16 residues. Germline CDR1 reads SGHRS; CDR2 reads YFSETQ. The V gene lost 0 bases and the J gene lost 0 bases, with 10 bases spanning the gap. For the CDR3, the DNA is TGCGCCAGCAGCTTGGCTCCAGGGCTCTCTGGAAACACCATATATTTT. Translation: CASSLAPGLSGNTIYF. The full variable domain, in which reference TRBV5-1 and TRBJ1-3 provide the parts outside the CDR3, is KAGVTQTPRYLIKTRGQQVTLSCSPISGHRSVSWYQQTPGQGLQFLFEYFSETQRNKGNFPGRFSGRQFSNSRSEMNVSTLELGDSALYLCASSLAPGLSGNTIYFGEGSWLTVV.

Comments on this clone: This sample also contains other DNA sequences that code for the same CDR3. V is TRBV5-1 and J is TRBJ2-1; no clear D gene. Germline V gene sequence: CDR1 SGHRS, CDR2 YFSETQ. Trimming removed 0 bases at V and 5 bases at J, with 3 bases between. This CDR3 has 12 residues. The CDR3 DNA is TGCGCCAGCAGCTTGGTAGACAATGAGCAGTTCTTC. This codes for CASSLVDNEQFF. Complete variable domain (other parts from reference TRBV5-1 and TRBJ2-1): KAGVTQTPRYLIKTRGQQVTLSCSPISGHRSVSWYQQTPGQGLQFLFEYFSETQRNKGNFPGRFSGRQFSNSRSEMNVSTLELGDSALYLCASSLVDNEQFFGPGTRLTVL.

The J gene is TRBJ2-3, the V gene TRBV6-1, with D perhaps TRBD1 (5 bases). Deletions cut 0 bases from V and 2 bases from J, with 27 bases between. Germline CDR1 reads MNHNS; CDR2 reads SASEGT. This CDR3 is built from 21 residues. The CDR3 DNA is TGTGCCAGCAGTGAAGCGCCGGCAGGGTGGTGGGCTGCCCAAATCACAGATACGCAGTATTTT. Translation: CASSEAPAGWWAAQITDTQYF.

The V call is TRBV12-3 or TRBV12-4, the J call TRBJ2-1; TRBD2 matches at 8 bases. The trim removed 5 bases at V and 10 bases at J, leaving 7 bases unmatched. The CDR3 runs to 13 residues. For the CDR3, the DNA is TGTGCCAGCAGTCCGGGACTAGTGTCCGAGCAGTTCTTC. It encodes CASSPGLVSEQFF.

The chain combines TRBV6-1 with TRBJ2-1; 8 positions match TRBD2. The CDR3 has 15 amino acids. V was clipped by 3 bases and J by 9 bases; unmatched bases: 10. From germline, CDR1 is MNHNS and CDR2 SASEGT. CDR3 DNA: TGTGCCAGCAGTGATCGCCGGACTAGCTCCCTTGAGCAGTTCTTC. Translating gives CASSDRRTSSLEQFF.

The rearrangement joins TRBV19 to TRBJ1-2; 8 bases are shared with TRBD1. V trimming: 3 bases; J trimming: 3 bases; junction bases outside the gene matches: 6. The CDR3 covers 15 residues. Germline CDR1 is LNHDA and CDR2 is SQIVND (reference sequence). DNA for the CDR3: TGTGCCAGTAGTATTGGACAGGGTATGGACTATGGCTACACCTTC. Translation: CASSIGQGMDYGYTF.